Listed below are T cell receptor beta chains from one sample, sequenced in a study of molecular identifiers for immune sequencing clone quantification. MiXCR, applied by TCRdb to the PCR reads, yields one record per CDR3 protein. The sample includes about 640,000 distinct CDR3 sequences, 20% seen only once; the top ten take under 0.95%. The sample was naive CD8+ T cells from blood, with Jurkat cell RNA spiked in. The receptors stem from a human donor in good health. Some libraries in this study had Jurkat cell RNA spiked in. The CDR3 runs from the conserved cysteine through the conserved F or W. The order of the fields is J gene, D gene, V gene, clone size, CDR3 DNA, CDR3 protein. A D gene is named only where the DNA matches it firmly. Size tells how often a clone was seen (once, few, many) or the class of an expanded clone, and some rows leave it out.

J: TRBJ2-7; D: -; V: TRBV5-4; size: many; DNA: TGTGCCAGCAGCTTCGGGACCAGCCTGACCTACGAGCAGTACTTC; CDR3: CASSFGTSLTYEQYF
J: TRBJ2-1; D: TRBD2; V: TRBV2; size: -; DNA: TGTGCCAGCACCTTGTCCCTAGCGGCTGAGCAGTTCTTC; CDR3: CASTLSLAAEQFF
J: TRBJ2-1; D: -; V: TRBV5-4; size: few; DNA: TGTGCCAGCAGCCGAGTGGCGGGAAACTACAATGAGCAGTTCTTC; CDR3: CASSRVAGNYNEQFF
J: TRBJ1-4; D: -; V: TRBV3-1; size: many; DNA: TGTGCCAGCAGCCAAGTACAGGAGAATGAAAAACTGTTTTTT; CDR3: CASSQVQENEKLFF
J: TRBJ1-1; D: -; V: TRBV7-9; size: many; DNA: TGTGCCAGCACCCGAAGCAGCACTGAAGCTTTCTTT; CDR3: CASTRSSTEAFF
J: TRBJ1-6; D: TRBD1; V: TRBV19; size: -; DNA: TGTGCCAGTAGTGCTCAACCGACAGGGTATAATTCACCCCTCCACTTT; CDR3: CASSAQPTGYNSPLHF
J: TRBJ2-1; D: TRBD2; V: TRBV7-2; size: many; DNA: TGTGCCAGCAGCGCTGCGTTCAGGCGGGGGGAAAACAATGAGCAGTTCTTC; CDR3: CASSAAFRRGENNEQFF
J: TRBJ2-7; D: -; V: TRBV7-9; size: many; DNA: TGTGCCAGCAGCTACCACCCGAACGAGCAGTACTTC; CDR3: CASSYHPNEQYF
J: TRBJ1-4; D: -; V: TRBV19; size: many; DNA: TGTGCCAGTAGCACAGCCACAACTAATGAAAAACTGTTTTTT; CDR3: CASSTATTNEKLFF
J: TRBJ2-1; D: TRBD2; V: TRBV4-3; size: -; DNA: TGCGCCAGCAGCCAAGCATATCCTAGCGGGGGCTCCTACAATGAGCAGTTCTTC; CDR3: CASSQAYPSGGSYNEQFF
J: TRBJ1-5; D: -; V: TRBV6-1; size: few; DNA: TGTGCCAGCAGTGATGGGGGACACCCGGCCTCTAATCAGCCCCAGCATTTT; CDR3: CASSDGGHPASNQPQHF
J: TRBJ1-2; D: -; V: TRBV2; size: few; DNA: TGTGCCAGCAATCAGGACCAACGGGGCTACACCTTC; CDR3: CASNQDQRGYTF
J: TRBJ2-3; D: TRBD2; V: TRBV4-1; size: many; DNA: TGCGCCAGCAGCCACACTAGCGCCTCCACAGATACGCAGTATTTT; CDR3: CASSHTSASTDTQYF
J: TRBJ2-7; D: -; V: TRBV5-6; size: -; DNA: TGTGCCAGCAGCCTACCACAGGGAATCGAGCAGTACTTC; CDR3: CASSLPQGIEQYF
J: TRBJ1-4; D: TRBD1; V: TRBV10-3; size: many; DNA: TGTGCCATCAGTGATTACGCGACAGGGCCTGAAAAACTGTTTTTT; CDR3: CAISDYATGPEKLFF
J: TRBJ2-1; D: TRBD2; V: TRBV20-1; size: -; DNA: TGCAGTGCTAGGTCCAGCGGGGGGGCCGGATACAATGAGCAGTTCTTC; CDR3: CSARSSGGAGYNEQFF
J: TRBJ2-7; D: TRBD2; V: TRBV6-5; size: few; DNA: TGTGCCAGCAGTGGCCGGACTAGCGGGAGGCGAGCCTACGAGCAGTACTTC; CDR3: CASSGRTSGRRAYEQYF
J: TRBJ1-1; D: -; V: TRBV7-9; size: many; DNA: TGTGCCAGCAGCTTGGGTCGTCCTGAAGCTTTCTTT; CDR3: CASSLGRPEAFF
J: TRBJ1-3; D: -; V: TRBV28; size: many; DNA: TGTGCCAGCAGCATTACAGGGCGCTCTGGAAACACCATATATTTT; CDR3: CASSITGRSGNTIYF
J: TRBJ2-1; D: TRBD1; V: TRBV5-1; size: -; DNA: TGCGCCAGCAGCCCTGGACAGGGACCCAATGAGCAGTTCTTC; CDR3: CASSPGQGPNEQFF
J: TRBJ2-7; D: TRBD1; V: TRBV7-8; size: few; DNA: TGTGCCAGCAGCTTAGGAACGGGACAGGGGATTTACGAGCAGTACTTC; CDR3: CASSLGTGQGIYEQYF
J: TRBJ2-4; D: TRBD1; V: TRBV6-2/TRBV6-3; size: many; DNA: TGTGCCAGCAGTTCCCCAGGGACAGATCTAGCCAAAAACATTCAGTACTTC; CDR3: CASSSPGTDLAKNIQYF
J: TRBJ1-1; D: -; V: TRBV11-2; size: -; DNA: TGTGCCAGCAGCTTAGGCCTGGGGGAAACTGAAGCTTTCTTT; CDR3: CASSLGLGETEAFF
J: TRBJ1-1; D: -; V: TRBV11-2; size: many; DNA: TGTGCCAGCACCCAAGGAGTTGGTCGCACTGAAGCTTTCTTT; CDR3: CASTQGVGRTEAFF
J: TRBJ2-7; D: -; V: TRBV12-3/TRBV12-4; size: -; DNA: TGTGCCAGCAGTGCGGGGGCGGGAGCCTACGAGCAGTACTTC; CDR3: CASSAGAGAYEQYF
J: TRBJ2-7; D: -; V: TRBV6-5; size: many; DNA: TGTGCCAGCAGTTCTATAGACTCCGACTACGAGCAGTACTTC; CDR3: CASSSIDSDYEQYF
J: TRBJ1-6; D: TRBD1; V: TRBV6-6; size: -; DNA: TGTGCCAGCAACAAGAGGGGGCCAGGGGGCATTGGCTATAATTCACCCCTCCACTTT; CDR3: CASNKRGPGGIGYNSPLHF
J: TRBJ2-1; D: -; V: TRBV7-2; size: many; DNA: TGTGCCAGCAGCTCTGCCGATAGCTCCTACAATGAGCAGTTCTTC; CDR3: CASSSADSSYNEQFF
J: TRBJ1-5; D: -; V: TRBV15; size: few; DNA: TGTGCCACCAGCAGAGGGAGGGTCAATAGCAATCAGCCCCAGCATTTT; CDR3: CATSRGRVNSNQPQHF
J: TRBJ2-1; D: -; V: TRBV7-9; size: many; DNA: TGTGCCAGCAGCCCAATTAGGGTCTATGAGCAGTTCTTC; CDR3: CASSPIRVYEQFF
J: TRBJ1-5; D: -; V: TRBV21-1; size: few; DNA: TGTGCCAGCAGCAAAGAACAAGGGGACAAGGCACCCTGGGATCAGCCCCAGCATTTT; CDR3: CASSKEQGDKAPWDQPQHF
J: TRBJ1-3; D: -; V: TRBV9; size: many; DNA: TGTGCCAGCAGCGAACAGATGGGACTCTCTGGAAACACCATATATTTT; CDR3: CASSEQMGLSGNTIYF
J: TRBJ2-3; D: TRBD2; V: TRBV18; size: -; DNA: TGTGCCAGCTCACCCGACGTTGGTAGCGGGAGATCGGATACGCAGTATTTT; CDR3: CASSPDVGSGRSDTQYF
J: TRBJ1-2; D: -; V: TRBV2; size: -; DNA: TGTGCCAGCAGTGAAGGACAGCGTAACTATGGCTACACCTTC; CDR3: CASSEGQRNYGYTF
J: TRBJ2-7; D: TRBD1; V: TRBV27; size: many; DNA: TGTGCCAGCATTGGGACAGGGGGCGCGGACTACGAGCAGTACTTC; CDR3: CASIGTGGADYEQYF
J: TRBJ2-7; D: TRBD2; V: TRBV5-5; size: many; DNA: TGTGCCAGCAGCTTATGGGAACCGGGACTACACATCTACGAGCAGTACTTC; CDR3: CASSLWEPGLHIYEQYF
J: TRBJ2-7; D: -; V: TRBV14; size: few; DNA: TGTGCCAGCAGCCAACGACCCTTCTGGTACGAGCAGTACTTC; CDR3: CASSQRPFWYEQYF
J: TRBJ2-7; D: -; V: TRBV6-5; size: many; DNA: TGTGCCAGTAAAGGAGGAACCCCCTACGAGCAGTACTTC; CDR3: CASKGGTPYEQYF
J: TRBJ2-7; D: TRBD1; V: TRBV9; size: few; DNA: TGTGCCAGCAGCGTAGGCGAGACAGGGGGTTTCGAGCAGTACTTC; CDR3: CASSVGETGGFEQYF
J: TRBJ2-7; D: -; V: TRBV7-9; size: many; DNA: TGTGCCAGCAGCTCACTGCAGGGTGACGAGCAGTACTTC; CDR3: CASSSLQGDEQYF
J: TRBJ1-2; D: TRBD1; V: TRBV13; size: few; DNA: TGTGCCAGCAGCTTGACAGGGGGCGCGGGCTATGGCTACACCTTC; CDR3: CASSLTGGAGYGYTF
J: TRBJ1-1; D: -; V: TRBV19; size: -; DNA: TGTGCCAGTAGTATATTGGGGGGTCCTGAAGCTTTCTTT; CDR3: CASSILGGPEAFF
J: TRBJ2-1; D: TRBD1; V: TRBV30; size: many; DNA: TGTGCCTGGGCCCCGGGACAGGGGTACAATGAGCAGTTCTTC; CDR3: CAWAPGQGYNEQFF
J: TRBJ2-7; D: -; V: TRBV6-2/TRBV6-3; size: many; DNA: TGTGCCAGCGAGGGCCTGGGAGTTTCCTACGAGCAGTACTTC; CDR3: CASEGLGVSYEQYF
J: TRBJ2-2; D: -; V: TRBV19; size: many; DNA: TGTGCCAGTAGTATGTGGGGGGCCGGGGAGCTGTTTTTT; CDR3: CASSMWGAGELFF
J: TRBJ2-3; D: TRBD2; V: TRBV4-3; size: many; DNA: TGCGCCAGCAGCCAAGATCCCGCGGGAGCCAACACAGATACGCAGTATTTT; CDR3: CASSQDPAGANTDTQYF